This T cell receptor beta chain was captured by sequencing in a study of identical twins. TCRdb called the 5' RACE reads again in MiXCR, with one record for every CDR3 protein. The sample shows under 900,000 distinct CDR3 sequences, approximately 18% of them seen only once. This CDR3 region has 16 residues. The V segment lost 0 bases and the J segment 10 bases; nucleotides outside the gene matches: 12. Per germline, CDR1 SGHNT and CDR2 YYREEE (reference sequence). The same specimen was also included in a second study, on T cells expressing NK-cell markers.

Sequencing was carried out using PBMCs. The source of this sequence is a woman aged 18-29 years in good health. J is TRBJ2-5 and V is TRBV5-4; 10 bases match TRBD1. In DNA form, the CDR3 reads TGTGCCAGCAGCTTGGAAGGGACAGGGGTCCAAGGGGGCCAGTACTTC. Its translation is CASSLEGTGVQGGQYF.